Described below is a single T cell receptor beta chain sequence and its context. The record originates from a study of control samples from healthy donors and cancer patients. Sequencing used immunoSEQ multiplex PCR; TCRdb keeps in-frame clones, though not all of them. The repertoire consists of about 85,000 clones, with roughly nine tenths occurring once and the leading ten covering less than 9%. Germline V gene sequence: CDR1 MNHNS, CDR2 SASEGT. CDR3 size: 15 residues. Trimming stripped 1 base from V and 3 bases from J, with 10 bases between. This clonotype was sampled from a woman aged 55 to 70 in good health. Sequencing used blood. V usage is TRBV6-1 and J usage is TRBJ2-1, with D possibly matching TRBD1 (5 bases). The CDR3, as DNA: TGTGCCAGCAGTGAAGTGTTAGACAGCTACAATGAGCAGTTCTTC. Protein: CASSEVLDSYNEQFF.